This TCR beta chain is from a study of shared clonotypes between healthy human individuals. Germline assignment: CDR1 MNHNS and CDR2 SASEGT. CDR3 length: 15 residues. Losses at the gene ends were 1 base for V and 5 bases for J; bases not matched to a gene: 4. The genomic DNA of each subset was split evenly across several immunoSEQ plates. The assay was immunoSEQ multiplex PCR, and TCRdb's table has in-frame clones only and misses some. This table has about 2.1 million clones, about 93% appearing once. The naive CD8 subset, CD45RO-negative cells positively selected for CCR7, excluded terminally differentiated effector memory CD45RA+ cells.

Sequencing was performed on naive CD8+ T cells from PBMCs. The chain is built from TRBV6-1 and TRBJ2-3; 9 positions match TRBD2. This clonotype originated in a man aged 18 to 30 in good health. Some clones in this sample may be carry-over from other donors' samples. The CDR3 sequence is CASSEETSGGDTQYF. The CDR3 bases are TGTGCCAGCAGTGAAGAGACTAGCGGAGGAGATACGCAGTATTTT.